A single sample gave rise to the 30 T cell receptor beta chains below, sequenced in a study of blood T cells in healthy people across ages. Alongside a J-beta primer mix, a sample-barcoded 5' primer served in a second PCR lasting about 7 to 12 cycles. MiXCR, run by TCRdb on the 5' RACE reads, gives a single entry per CDR3 protein. The sample contains hundreds of thousands of distinct CDR3 sequences, less than 40% of which appear only once. The specimen was blood. These receptors originate from a woman aged 80 or older in good health.

This clonotype was counted many times. The V and J genes are TRBV5-1 and TRBJ1-2; D gene unclear. The germline V gene has CDR1 SGHRS and CDR2 YFSETQ. CDR3 length equals 15 residues. With 4 bases removed from V and 0 bases from J, the gap between germline ends came to 13 bases. The CDR3 sequence is CASSPDGTANYGYTF. The CDR3 nucleotides read TGCGCCAGCAGCCCGGACGGAACCGCTAACTATGGCTACACCTTC.

As to this clonotype: A read error may be the cause here, since a much bigger clone is one base away. The chain recombines TRBV7-2 with TRBJ2-3; possibly TRBD1 for D (6 bases). Per the germline V gene, CDR1 is SGHTA and CDR2 is FQGNSA. V lost 0 bases and J 7 bases, leaving 14 bases between the germline ends. The CDR3 extends over 15 amino acids. Here the CDR3 DNA reads TGTGCCAGCAGCTTAGCTCAGGGGTTTGCGCATACGCAGTATTTT. Translating it yields CASSLAQGFAHTQYF.

Ten or more counts support this clonotype. The gene calls are TRBV5-1 and TRBJ1-2; no clear D. The V end lost 0 bases, the J end lost 5 bases, and 20 bases lay between the germline ends. CDR1 is SGHRS and CDR2 is YFSETQ in the germline V gene. CDR3 size: 17 residues. The CDR3 loop is CASSLAGARLTSYGYTF. CDR3 nucleotides: TGCGCCAGCAGCTTGGCCGGAGCACGACTTACCTCTTATGGCTACACCTTC.

This clonotype was counted at least ten times. The chain has TRBV3-1 and TRBJ2-7; a possible D gene is TRBD1 (6 bases). V was trimmed by 2 bases and J by 6 bases, leaving 17 bases between them. CDR1 is LGHDT and CDR2 is YNNKEL in the germline V gene (reference sequence). The CDR3 has 15 residues. This chain's CDR3 is CASSQRRNRAPEQYF. CDR3 bases: TGTGCCAGCAGCCAAAGGAGGAACAGGGCCCCCGAGCAGTACTTC.

The J gene is TRBJ1-1, the V gene TRBV5-1; 11 nucleotides align to TRBD1. Germline CDR1 is SGHRS and CDR2 is YFSETQ. Germline trimming cut 0 bases from V and 4 bases from J; bases unmatched to any gene: 11. This CDR3 contains 18 residues. The CDR3 protein is CASSLAGQGGKARTEAFF. The CDR3 nucleotides are TGCGCCAGCAGCTTGGCGGGACAGGGGGGAAAGGCGCGCACTGAAGCTTTCTTT.

The rearrangement uses TRBV13 and TRBJ2-5; no firm D call. With 5 bases removed from V and 11 bases from J, the gap between germline ends came to 12 bases. This CDR3 is built from 11 residues. Germline V gene sequence: CDR1 PRHDT, CDR2 FYEKMQ (reference sequence). Here the CDR3 reads CASSLRYKQYF. The DNA for the CDR3 is TGTGCCAGCAGCCTACGCTACAAGCAGTACTTC.

This clonotype has ten or more counts. The rearrangement uses TRBV7-9 and TRBJ2-5; D is unresolved. The germline V gene encodes CDR1 SEHNR and CDR2 FQNEAQ (reference sequence). The CDR3 extends over 11 amino acids. Between the trimmed V and J ends, which lost 2 bases and 11 bases, there was a span of 9 bases. CDR3 protein: CASSLSAVQYF. CDR3 DNA: TGTGCCAGCAGCTTATCGGCGGTGCAGTACTTC.

This clonotype was counted many times. This chain uses TRBV15 with TRBJ2-5; D not certain. The germline V gene encodes CDR1 LNHNV and CDR2 YYDKDF (reference sequence). The CDR3 spans 13 residues. Trimming stripped 0 bases from V and 2 bases from J, with 4 bases between. The CDR3: CATSRDRQETQYF. For the CDR3, the DNA is TGTGCCACCAGCAGAGATCGACAAGAGACCCAGTACTTC.

This clonotype was recorded a few times. This could be a read error, since a much larger clone is one nucleotide away. The CDR3 DNA reads TGTGCCAGCAGCTTAGGGGCCGTAGCTAACTGTGGCTACACCTTC. Its protein is CASSLGAVANCGYTF. The chain has TRBV7-2 and TRBJ1-2; no reliable D call. This CDR3 comprises 15 residues. Germline V lookup: CDR1 SGHTA, CDR2 FQGNSA.

This clonotype appeared many times. The chain recombines TRBV5-6 with TRBJ2-5; either TRBD1 or TRBD2 may supply D (5 bases each). This CDR3 is built from 14 residues. The germline gives CDR1 SGHDT, CDR2 YYEEEE. V was trimmed by 0 bases and J by 3 bases, leaving 9 bases between them. The CDR3, as DNA: TGTGCCAGCAGCTTGGGAGGGGTGGAAGAGACCCAGTACTTC. Amino acids: CASSLGGVEETQYF.

The chain links TRBV5-1 to TRBJ2-1; a possible D gene is TRBD2 (6 bases). Germline V gene lookup returns CDR1 SGHRS and CDR2 YFSETQ. The CDR3 has 12 residues. Trimming removed 4 bases from V and 9 bases from J, with 11 bases in between. CDR3 loop: CASSTTSIEQFF. The CDR3 nucleotides are TGCGCCAGCAGCACTACTAGCATTGAGCAGTTCTTC.

This clonotype was seen ten or more times. CDR3 sequence reads: CASSLRDGTNYGYTF. CDR3 sequence (DNA): TGCGCCAGCAGCTTGAGGGACGGTACTAACTATGGCTACACCTTC. The V gene is TRBV5-1, the J gene TRBJ1-2, with D tentatively TRBD1 (5 bases). CDR3 length: 15 residues. The V gene's germline CDR1 is SGHRS and CDR2 YFSETQ. V was clipped by 1 base and J by 0 bases, with 10 bases between them.

The V and J genes are TRBV6-8 and TRBJ1-4, with D perhaps matching TRBD1 (5 bases). Trimming took off 11 bases at V and 0 bases at J, with 25 bases between the two ends. Germline V gene sequence: CDR1 MNHGY, CDR2 SAAAGT. This CDR3 contains 18 residues. In DNA form, the CDR3 reads TGTGCCGGCACTCCGACTCATCACCGGGGCGCAACTAATGAAAAACTGTTTTTT. Translation: CAGTPTHHRGATNEKLFF.

This clonotype has a count of ten or more. The chain joins TRBV20-1 to TRBJ1-2; D might be TRBD1 (6 bases). Per germline, CDR1 DFQATT and CDR2 SNEGSKA (reference sequence). CDR3 length: 15 residues. V was pared by 5 bases and J by 0 bases, with 16 bases between. CDR3 nucleotide sequence: TGCAGTGCTCAACCCCAGGGGTCTACTAACTATGGCTACACCTTC. Translating gives CSAQPQGSTNYGYTF.

This clonotype was detected many times. The V gene is TRBV28, the J gene TRBJ2-4, with no clear D. The V and J ends lost 6 bases and 0 bases respectively, with 6 bases between them. The CDR3 has 13 residues. Per the germline V gene, CDR1 is MDHEN and CDR2 is SYDVKM. CDR3 amino acids: CASSLLAKNIQYF. The DNA of the CDR3 is TGTGCCAGCAGCTTACTAGCCAAAAACATTCAGTACTTC.

This clonotype showed up just a few times. The J gene is TRBJ1-2, the V gene TRBV12-3 or TRBV12-4, with a tentative D call TRBD1 (5 bases). V lost 6 bases, J lost 4 bases, and 15 bases lay in between. The CDR3 loop spans 14 amino acids. In nucleotides, the CDR3 is TGTGCCAGCAGCCTTGGGGGAGGGCGCTATGGCTACACCTTC. Amino acids: CASSLGGGRYGYTF.

This chain joins TRBV7-3 and TRBJ2-1; 9 bases map to TRBD2. CDR3 length: 14 amino acids. The trim removed 2 bases at V and 11 bases at J, leaving 7 bases unmatched. The germline gives CDR1 SGHTA, CDR2 FQGTGA. The CDR3 region is CASSLGAGGDKQFF. CDR3 in DNA: TGTGCCAGCAGCTTAGGAGCGGGAGGTGATAAGCAGTTCTTC.

This clonotype has a handful of counts. The chain is built from TRBV5-1 and TRBJ2-3, with 10 bases identical to TRBD2. Germline CDR1 reads SGHRS; CDR2 reads YFSETQ. J was trimmed by 4 bases and V by 4 bases; bases with no gene match: 9. The CDR3 covers 16 residues. CDR3 region: CASSARTSGAADTQYF. The CDR3 DNA follows: TGCGCCAGCAGCGCCCGAACTAGCGGGGCGGCAGATACGCAGTATTTT.

This chain connects TRBV7-6 to TRBJ2-1; D gene unclear. In germline, CDR1 is SGHVS, CDR2 FNYEAQ. The CDR3 runs to 15 residues. Between the trimmed V and J ends, which lost 2 bases and 2 bases, there was a span of 10 bases. CDR3: CASSLSQRPYNEQFF. Here the CDR3 DNA reads TGTGCCAGCAGCTTATCCCAACGGCCCTACAATGAGCAGTTCTTC.

V usage is TRBV20-1 and J usage is TRBJ2-5, with 10 positions matching TRBD1. The length of the CDR3 is 13 residues. Unmatched junction bases numbered 10, after V lost 2 bases and J lost 13 bases. Looked up from germline, CDR1 is DFQATT and CDR2 is SNEGSKA (reference sequence). The CDR3 bases are TGCAGTGCTAGATTACCGGGACAGGGGAATTCGTACTTC. It codes for CSARLPGQGNSYF.

V usage is TRBV9 and J usage is TRBJ1-1; the D is unclear. Trimming left V 4 bases short and J 2 bases short, with 9 bases between. Germline-derived CDR1 and CDR2 are SGDLS and YYNGEE. CDR3 size: 13 residues. The CDR3 DNA is TGTGCCAGCAGCCACCGACTTAACACTGAAGCTTTCTTT. Amino acids: CASSHRLNTEAFF. Full variable domain (remainder filled in from reference TRBV9 and TRBJ1-1): DSGVTQTPKHLITATGQRVTLRCSPRSGDLSVYWYQQSLDQGLQFLIQYYNGEERAKGNILERFSAQQFPDLHSELNLSSLELGDSALYFCASSHRLNTEAFFGQGTRLTVV.

About this clonotype itself: With a much larger clone just one base away, this may be a read error. The rearrangement uses TRBV3-1 and TRBJ2-1, with TRBD2 matching over 12 bases. The J call may be mistaken, given a closer DNA end match to TRBJ2-7. The CDR3 is 18 amino acids. Looked up from germline, CDR1 is LGHDT and CDR2 is YNNKEL (reference sequence). The CDR3 sequence is CASNAGLAGRPSHNEQYF. The DNA of the CDR3 is TGTGCCAGCAACGCCGGACTAGCGGGGAGGCCATCTCACAATGAGCAGTACTTC.

This clonotype was recorded a few times. The chain combines TRBV28 with TRBJ1-6, with TRBD1 matching 8 bases. After removal of 8 bases from V and 4 bases from J, the junction contained 13 bases not matched to a gene. Germline-derived CDR1 and CDR2 are MDHEN and SYDVKM. The CDR3 is 17 residues long. CDR3 residues: CASSLPGQGGYNSPLHF. The CDR3 coding sequence is TGTGCCAGCTCCCTGCCTGGACAGGGCGGATATAATTCACCCCTCCACTTT.

This clonotype was counted many times. V gene TRBV6-1 combines with J gene TRBJ2-5, with unresolved D. V lost 8 bases and J lost 1, with 5 bases in between. The CDR3 runs to 11 residues. In germline, CDR1 is MNHNS, CDR2 SASEGT. CDR3 nucleotide sequence: TGTGCCAGCGGGGTCCAAGAGACCCAGTACTTC. Translation gives CASGVQETQYF.

This chain joins TRBV9 and TRBJ2-3; a weak D match, TRBD1 (6 bases). Trimming took off 0 bases at V and 1 base at J, with 12 bases between the two ends. Germline CDR1 SGDLS, CDR2 YYNGEE. The CDR3 runs to 16 residues. The DNA for the CDR3 is TGTGCCAGCAGCGTAGGCAGGGGCGCCGGCACAGATACGCAGTATTTT. It encodes CASSVGRGAGTDTQYF.

The sample holds many counts of this clonotype. The V and J genes are TRBV3-1 and TRBJ2-7; TRBD2 is a possible D gene (5 bases). The length of the CDR3 is 15 residues. Germline V gene data show CDR1 as LGHDT and CDR2 as YNNKEL (reference sequence). V dropped 7 bases and J dropped 3 bases, with 19 bases sitting between them. DNA for the CDR3: TGTGCCAGCACCTCGGGAATAGCTCCTAACTACGAGCAGTACTTC. Translation gives CASTSGIAPNYEQYF.

This clonotype was detected a few times. A read error is possible here, since a much larger clone lies one base away. The J gene is TRBJ2-5, the V gene TRBV20-1; TRBD2 aligns across 10 bases. The CDR3 covers 13 residues. Germline V gene data show CDR1 as DFQATT and CDR2 as SNEGSKA (reference sequence). The DNA of the CDR3 is TGCGGTGCTAGAGCGGGAGGGCTAGAGACCCAGTACTTC. Its protein product is CGARAGGLETQYF.

Many counts were recorded for this clonotype. The gene calls are TRBV12-3 or TRBV12-4 and TRBJ2-5; tentatively, D is TRBD1 (6 bases). The V end was cut by 6 bases, the J end by 3 bases, with 11 bases between. The CDR3 extends over 13 amino acids. CDR3 sequence: CASSGGQKETQYF. CDR3 DNA: TGTGCCAGCAGCGGCGGACAGAAAGAGACCCAGTACTTC.

This clonotype was recorded at least ten times. The chain uses TRBV28 and TRBJ2-1; possible D gene TRBD2, 5 bases. Germline values: CDR1 MDHEN, CDR2 SYDVKM. The CDR3 sequence is 16 residues long. V was pared by 2 bases and J by 5 bases, with 16 bases between. CDR3 nucleotides: TGTGCCAGCAGTTTAAGAGGGCGTGGGCTGAACAATGAGCAGTTCTTC. This sequence encodes CASSLRGRGLNNEQFF.

The chain couples TRBV11-1 to TRBJ2-3; 8 bases map to TRBD2. CDR1 and CDR2 from the germline V gene are SGHAT and FQDESV (reference sequence). V lost 4 bases and J lost 2; bases outside the gene matches: 8. The CDR3 contains 16 residues. CDR3 DNA sequence: TGTGCCAGCAGCTACACTAGCGGAAGACACACAGATACGCAGTATTTT. Protein: CASSYTSGRHTDTQYF.